The 9 T cell receptor beta chains below were found in one sample sequenced in a study of blood T cells in healthy people across ages. A second PCR of about 7 to 12 cycles used a sample-barcoded 5' primer and a J-beta primer mix. TCRdb re-analysed the 5' RACE reads in MiXCR, keeping a single row per CDR3 protein. The sample consists of fewer than 800,000 distinct CDR3 sequences, 32% of them appearing once. The specimen was blood. The source of these receptors is an elderly woman in good health.

This clonotype has at least ten counts. The chain joins TRBV6-2 or TRBV6-3 to TRBJ2-7; D uncertain. The CDR3 length is 14 residues. Germline V gene data show CDR1 as MNHEY and CDR2 as SVGEGT. V was pared by 6 bases and J by 1 base, with 13 bases between. The DNA for the CDR3 is TGTGCCAGCAGCCCTTGGACCGGGTCCTACGAGCAGTACTTC. It is translated as CASSPWTGSYEQYF.

Ten or more counts support this clonotype. V is TRBV20-1 and J is TRBJ2-5; TRBD2 aligns across 11 bases. The CDR3 extends over 15 amino acids. V was pared by 1 base and J by 5 bases, with 6 bases of the junction left unmatched. Germline V lookup: CDR1 DFQATT, CDR2 SNEGSKA (reference sequence). The CDR3 DNA reads as TGCAGTGCTAGAGGACTAGCGGGGCCCGGGGAGACCCAGTACTTC. It translates to CSARGLAGPGETQYF.

The rearrangement uses TRBV7-2 and TRBJ2-5, with D perhaps assigned TRBD1 or TRBD2 (7 bases each). CDR1 is SGHTA, CDR2 FQGNSA, per germline. The CDR3 contains 14 residues. Trimming took off 4 bases at V and 5 bases at J, with 14 bases between the two ends. Here the CDR3 DNA reads TGTGCCAGCAGCTGGGGAGGGGGCCGGGAGACCCAGTACTTC. It specifies CASSWGGGRETQYF. The complete variable domain, with remaining parts taken from reference TRBV7-2 and TRBJ2-5, reads GAGVSQSPSNKVTEKGKDVELRCDPISGHTALYWYRQSLGQGLEFLIYFQGNSAPDKSGLPSDRFSAERTGGSVSTLTIQRTQQEDSAVYLCASSWGGGRETQYFGPGTRLLVL.

The chain recombines TRBV7-2 with TRBJ2-7; 10 bases map to TRBD2. CDR3 length equals 16 residues. V lost 2 bases, J lost 3 bases, and 7 bases stayed unmatched. Germline V CDR1 and CDR2: SGHTA, FQGNSA. The CDR3 DNA reads as TGTGCCAGCAGCTTATCAGGTTTAGCGGGAGGCTACGAGCAGTACTTC. Protein: CASSLSGLAGGYEQYF.

This clonotype was detected many times. The rearrangement links TRBV7-9 to TRBJ2-1; 12 bases are a match to TRBD1. The CDR3 is made up of 16 amino acids. Germline CDR1 is SEHNR and CDR2 is FQNEAQ (reference sequence). Trimming removed 5 bases from V and 8 bases from J; junction bases left unmatched: 10. The CDR3 DNA sequence: TGTGCCAGCAGCCCGAGAGGGACAGGGGGCTTCTATGAGCAGTTCTTC. It yields the protein CASSPRGTGGFYEQFF.

The chain combines TRBV2 with TRBJ2-5; D is perhaps TRBD2 (7 bases). The V end lost 3 bases, the J end lost 11 bases, and 19 bases lay between the germline ends. Germline CDR1 and CDR2: SNHLY and FYNNEI. This CDR3 comprises 14 residues. CDR3 in DNA: TGTGCCAGCAGTGACGCGGGGGCCACCGCACCGCAGTACTTC. Its translation is CASSDAGATAPQYF.

This chain uses TRBV29-1 with TRBJ1-2, with D tentatively TRBD1 (6 bases). From germline, CDR1 is SQVTM and CDR2 ANQGSEA. The V end was cut by 7 bases, the J end by 4 bases, with 13 bases between. CDR3 length: 12 amino acids. The CDR3 loop reads CSGGDRSYGYTF. CDR3 nucleotide sequence: TGCAGCGGTGGAGACAGGAGCTATGGCTACACCTTC.

The table lists this clonotype with many counts. The chain links TRBV7-3 to TRBJ2-1, with TRBD1 as a possible D gene (6 bases). CDR1 and CDR2 (germline): SGHTA, FQGTGA. Trimming left V 0 bases short and J 5 bases short, with 8 bases between. The CDR3 extends over 14 amino acids. CDR3 DNA sequence: TGTGCCAGCAGCTTAACCCGGGACAACAATGAGCAGTTCTTC. This gives the protein CASSLTRDNNEQFF.

This clonotype occurred many times. V usage is TRBV27 and J usage is TRBJ2-3; D is unclear. The CDR3 is 12 amino acids. Trimming left V 5 bases short and J 6 bases short, with 9 bases between. The germline V gene has CDR1 MNHEY and CDR2 SMNVEV (reference sequence). The DNA for the CDR3 is TGTGCCAGCAGTCCGTATAATGATACGCAGTATTTT. It specifies CASSPYNDTQYF.